According to its frequency, the clone carrying this T cell receptor (beta chain) is medium-sized. One tube held mixed TRB-A and TRB-B primer pools for touch-down PCR. TCRdb reworked the multiplex PCR reads into one entry per CDR3 protein, no DNA. This sample's clone table lists under 8,500 distinct CDR3 sequences. TRB was amplified from approximately 250 ng of peripheral blood genomic DNA per sample. This specimen belongs to a study of T cell clusters in autoimmune cytopenias. Germline assignment: CDR1 LNHDA and CDR2 SQIVND (reference sequence). This CDR3 is built from 13 residues. The same sample was also used in a study of T cell repertoires in aging, cancer and after chemotherapy. From that report: Loss of evenness, beyond lost richness, contributed to age-related TCR diversity decline in cancer patients.

This chain uses TRBV19 with TRBJ2-3; checking the TCRdb D call of TRBD1 is not possible without DNA. The receptor comes from a human donor in good health. The sample was peripheral blood. CDR3 loop: CASSQGVADTQYF. The full variable domain, completed using reference TRBV19 and TRBJ2-3, is DGGITQSPKYLFRKEGQNVTLSCEQNLNHDAMYWYRQDPGQGLRLIYYSQIVNDFQKGDIAEGYSVSREKKESFPLTVTSAQKNPTAFYLCASSQGVADTQYFGPGTRLTVL.